This TCR beta chain was documented in a study of CD8 T cells in ankylosing spondylitis. The study, taken as a whole, reports: Characteristic of ankylosing spondylitis blood, it appeared, was a TCR beta motif comprising 7 to 9 highly homologous variants. Disease-linked clones bore a CD8+ phenotype, appearing relatively rarely in peripheral blood. Some motif variants had been reported before (in reactive arthritis synovial fluid and blood).

Trimming removed 6 bases at V and 2 bases at J, with 8 bases between. The germline gives CDR1 SQVTM, CDR2 ANQGSEA. The CDR3 has 11 amino acids. This clonotype was observed at least ten times. Its antigen is not identified. TCRdb fed the 5' RACE reads into MiXCR, producing one record per CDR3 protein. The data contain approximately 190,000 distinct CDR3 sequences, 13% of them seen just once; the ten biggest clones take up approximately 9.9%. This TCR was recovered from a female donor with ankylosing spondylitis or in good health (not recorded which). The chain has TRBV29-1 and TRBJ2-7, with D possibly TRBD1 on 6 matching bases. The sample was blood, either unsorted or a sorted T cell fraction (not recorded which). DNA for the CDR3: TGCAGCGTACAGGGAGCCTACGAGCAGTACTTC. Its protein product is CSVQGAYEQYF.